These 23 T cell receptor beta chains were sequenced from one sample in a study of T cells in Graves' hyperthyroidism and ophthalmopathy (dated by TCRdb to about 2019). Libraries came from multiplex PCR. The sequencing machine was an Illumina HiSeq 2000. TCR beta CDR3 regions were amplified from RNA transcripts. A first-round RT-PCR of the TCR CDR3 used the HTBI primer set with the Qiagen OneStep RT-PCR kit. In TCRdb, the public reads were trimmed at Q25 with fastp and aligned with MiXCR, with productive beta chains retained. For every CDR3 protein sequence, its rows merge into one entry that carries the most common genes and DNA. The sample table shows 500,000 to 550,000 distinct CDR3 sequences, and 20% are seen once. The ten largest clones take up 47% of the sample. The source material was blood. Every receptor here comes from a middle-aged man with Graves' ophthalmopathy.

This clonotype was detected only a few times. The rearrangement uses TRBV10-3 and TRBJ2-2, with a tentative D call TRBD1 (6 bases). The CDR3 runs 15 residues. The V gene lost 3 bases and the J gene lost 1 base, with 9 bases spanning the gap. CDR1 is ENHRY and CDR2 is SYGVKD in the germline V gene. The CDR3, as DNA: TGTGCCATCAGTGACACGACAGGGAACACCGGGGAGCTGTTTTTT. Translating it yields CAISDTTGNTGELFF.

This clonotype was seen many times. As DNA, the CDR3 is TGCAGTGCTGGCGGACTAGCCAAAAACATTCAGTACTTC. Residues: CSAGGLAKNIQYF. This sequence joins TRBV20-1 and TRBJ2-4, with D possibly matching TRBD2 (5 bases). V shed 5 bases and J shed 0 bases, with 8 bases lying between them. The CDR3 consists of 13 residues. CDR1 is DFQATT, CDR2 SNEGSKA, per germline (reference sequence).

This clonotype was observed a few times. The genes are TRBV6-2 or TRBV6-3 and TRBJ1-1, with D uncertain. Trimming pared 0 bases from V and 1 base from J, leaving 15 bases between. CDR3 size: 17 residues. The V gene's germline CDR1 is MNHEY and CDR2 SVGEGT. The CDR3 reads CASSYSSIRQRNTEAFF. DNA of the CDR3: TGTGCCAGCAGTTACTCGAGTATACGGCAGAGGAACACTGAAGCTTTCTTT.

The chain joins TRBV3-1 to TRBJ2-7; 14 positions match TRBD2. The trim removed 4 bases at V and 6 bases at J, leaving 8 bases unmatched. CDR1 is LGHDT, CDR2 YNNKEL, per germline (reference sequence). The CDR3 is made up of 16 amino acids. The CDR3 bases are TGTGCCAGCAGCCCCCTGAGACTAGCGGGAGGGCGCGAGCAGTACTTC. This codes for CASSPLRLAGGREQYF.

Many counts were recorded for this clonotype. The J gene is TRBJ2-3, the V gene TRBV10-2; TRBD2 agrees at 7 bases. Germline CDR1 WSHSY, CDR2 SAAADI. This CDR3 comprises 14 residues. The V and J ends lost 6 bases and 6 bases, in that order; junction bases with no gene match: 9. CDR3 sequence: CASSPSGSRDTQYF. The CDR3 nucleotides are TGCGCCAGCAGCCCTAGCGGTAGCAGGGATACGCAGTATTTT.

The table lists this clonotype with a few counts. The chain has TRBV2 and TRBJ1-4; possible D gene TRBD1, 6 bases. Per the germline V gene, CDR1 is SNHLY and CDR2 is FYNNEI. Trimming took off 10 bases at V and 7 bases at J, with 22 bases between the two ends. This CDR3 comprises 15 residues. Here the CDR3 reads CATSKGGTLGEKLFF. The CDR3 coding sequence is TGTGCCACCTCCAAAGGAGGGACACTTGGTGAAAAACTGTTTTTT.

The chain has TRBV5-1 and TRBJ1-6, with TRBD1 as a possible D gene (6 bases). This CDR3 has 13 residues. Looked up from germline, CDR1 is SGHRS and CDR2 is YFSETQ. The V and J ends lost 6 bases and 8 bases respectively, with 12 bases between them. In DNA form, the CDR3 reads TGCGCCAGCACCAGGGACAACGATTCACCCCTCCACTTT. Its protein product is CASTRDNDSPLHF.

The chain is built from TRBV6-5 and TRBJ1-1; D gene uncertain. V dropped 0 bases and J dropped 4 bases, with 12 bases sitting between them. This CDR3 is 15 amino acids long. Germline CDR1 MNHEY, CDR2 SVGAGI. In DNA, the CDR3 is TGTGCCAGCAGTTACTCGAGAGGGTTGTCCACTGAAGCTTTCTTT. This codes for CASSYSRGLSTEAFF.

This clonotype was recorded at least ten times. The V and J genes are TRBV6-2 or TRBV6-3 and TRBJ2-7, with 9 bases fitting TRBD1. Germline loops: CDR1 MNHEY, CDR2 SVGEGT. This CDR3 comprises 12 residues. V gave up 8 bases and J gave up 3 bases; unmatched junction bases: 2. The CDR3 reads CASWDRVYEQYF. The CDR3 DNA is TGTGCCAGCTGGGACAGGGTCTACGAGCAGTACTTC.

This clonotype has at least ten counts. This sequence joins TRBV6-2 or TRBV6-3 and TRBJ2-3; 11 nucleotides agree with TRBD2. The CDR3 is 15 residues long. Germline values: CDR1 MNHEY, CDR2 SVGEGT. The V gene end was trimmed by 4 bases and the J gene end by 10 bases; junction bases not matched to a gene: 10. CDR3 sequence: CASSSGGTSGYSQYF. In DNA, the CDR3 is TGTGCCAGCAGTTCCGGCGGGACTAGCGGATACTCGCAGTATTTT.

This clonotype was found many times. This chain uses TRBV6-1 with TRBJ1-1; D may be TRBD1 (5 bases). V lost 6 bases to trimming and J lost 5 bases, with 16 bases between them. Per germline, CDR1 MNHNS and CDR2 SASEGT. The CDR3 is 14 residues long. In DNA, the CDR3 is TGTGCCAGCAGGTCGGACGGAGGGGAAACTGAAGCTTTCTTT. Its protein product is CASRSDGGETEAFF.

A few counts support this clonotype. The gene calls are TRBV4-1 and TRBJ1-1; D is ambiguous. The germline V gene has CDR1 MGHRA and CDR2 YSYEKL. Trimming stripped 0 bases from V and 6 bases from J, with 11 bases between. There are 14 residues in the CDR3. CDR3 in DNA: TGCGCCAGCAGCCAAGATGCATTCGCTGCTGAAGCTTTCTTT. It codes for CASSQDAFAAEAFF.

The chain employs TRBV3-1 and TRBJ1-1, with TRBD1 matching 9 bases. CDR1 is LGHDT and CDR2 is YNNKEL in the germline V gene (reference sequence). The CDR3 loop spans 15 amino acids. After removal of 3 bases from V and 0 bases from J, the junction contained 2 bases not matched to a gene. CDR3 sequence (DNA): TGTGCCAGCAGCCAGACAGGGGGTCTGAACACTGAAGCTTTCTTT. As protein: CASSQTGGLNTEAFF.

This clonotype came up many times. The V call is TRBV7-2, the J call TRBJ2-7; D call uncertain. V lost 4 bases, J lost 6 bases, and 13 bases lay in between. The V gene's germline CDR1 is SGHTA and CDR2 FQGNSA. The CDR3 is 13 residues long. Here the CDR3 reads CASSSTVPGEQYF. CDR3 sequence (DNA): TGTGCCAGCAGCTCAACAGTTCCCGGCGAGCAGTACTTC.

This clonotype appeared a few times. This chain uses TRBV12-3 or TRBV12-4 with TRBJ2-1; D is undetermined. The CDR3 has 15 amino acids. Between the trimmed V and J ends, which lost 6 bases and 6 bases, there was a span of 18 bases. As DNA, the CDR3 is TGTGCCAGCAGCCGGGCGTACCCCGCCGGCAATGAGCAGTTCTTC. Its translation is CASSRAYPAGNEQFF.

The sample holds many counts of this clonotype. The chain employs TRBV7-2 and TRBJ2-7, with 7 bases that match TRBD1. The CDR3 is 16 residues long. The ends lost 4 bases at V and 0 bases at J; junction bases unmatched: 9. Germline assignment: CDR1 SGHTA and CDR2 FQGNSA. This CDR3 is CASSSRAGDSSYEQYF. In nucleotides, the CDR3 is TGTGCCAGCAGCTCCCGGGCAGGGGACAGCTCCTACGAGCAGTACTTC.

This clonotype was counted only a few times. The chain couples TRBV5-5 to TRBJ2-2; D is possibly TRBD1 or TRBD2 (5 bases each). Trimming cost V 4 bases and J 1 base, with 29 bases left between them. The CDR3 totals 21 residues. Germline V gene data show CDR1 as SGHKS and CDR2 as YYEKEE (reference sequence). The CDR3 loop reads CASSAHKGLTRTSLNTGELFF. The CDR3 bases are TGTGCCAGCAGCGCACACAAGGGGTTGACTCGGACTTCCCTGAACACCGGGGAGCTGTTTTTT.

The rearrangement joins TRBV3-1 to TRBJ2-5; D might be TRBD2 (6 bases). Trimming left V 1 base short and J 3 bases short, with 18 bases between. Germline-derived CDR1 and CDR2 are LGHDT and YNNKEL (reference sequence). There are 17 residues in the CDR3. This CDR3 is CASSQGRSGVTEETQYF. The CDR3 DNA sequence: TGTGCCAGCAGCCAAGGTCGGTCGGGAGTTACGGAAGAGACCCAGTACTTC.

This clonotype was observed at least ten times. The chain uses TRBV28 and TRBJ2-1; 7 bases line up with TRBD2. CDR3 size: 14 residues. The germline CDR1 and CDR2 sequences are MDHEN and SYDVKM. V trimming: 3 bases; J trimming: 4 bases; junction bases outside the gene matches: 3. The CDR3 sequence is CASSFERDYNEQFF. The CDR3 coding sequence is TGTGCCAGCAGTTTCGAGCGGGATTACAATGAGCAGTTCTTC. Variable domain in full (rest from reference TRBV28 and TRBJ2-1): DVKVTQSSRYLVKRTGEKVFLECVQDMDHENMFWYRQDPGLGLRLIYFSYDVKMKEKGDIPEGYSVSREKKERFSLILESASTNQTSMYLCASSFERDYNEQFFGPGTRLTVL.

This clonotype has more than one count but fewer than ten. The rearrangement links TRBV7-9 to TRBJ2-1; possibly TRBD2 for D (5 bases). V lost 2 bases to trimming and J lost 9 bases, with 11 bases between them. The CDR3 has 13 residues. CDR1 is SEHNR and CDR2 is FQNEAQ in the germline V gene (reference sequence). Here the CDR3 reads CASSLMDSIEQFF. DNA for the CDR3: TGTGCCAGCAGCTTAATGGACTCGATTGAGCAGTTCTTC.

As to this clonotype: This sequence may be a read error, since a much larger clone differs from it by one base. The V gene is TRBV7-2, the J gene TRBJ2-1; 9 nucleotides line up with TRBD2. J lost 9 bases, V lost 5 bases, and 11 bases had no gene match. Per the germline V gene, CDR1 is SGHTA and CDR2 is FQGNSA. This CDR3 is 15 amino acids long. The CDR3 loop reads CASSHSGTSLSEQFF. CDR3 nucleotide sequence: TGTGCCAGCAGCCACTCCGGGACTAGCTTGTCTGAGCAGTTCTTC.

This clonotype was picked up a small number of times. This chain uses TRBV4-1 with TRBJ2-3, with 11 bases fitting TRBD2. The CDR3 has 18 amino acids. Unmatched junction bases numbered 5, after V lost 0 bases and J lost 0 bases. Germline CDR1 and CDR2: MGHRA and YSYEKL. The CDR3 DNA is TGCGCCAGCAGCCAAGACTCTAGCGGGAGGCCTAGCACAGATACGCAGTATTTT. Translated, it gives CASSQDSSGRPSTDTQYF.

V is TRBV7-8 and J is TRBJ1-1, with TRBD1 identical over 7 bases. Germline V gene data show CDR1 as SGHVS and CDR2 as FQNEAQ. Trimming removed 4 bases from V and 1 base from J; junction bases left unmatched: 6. This CDR3 comprises 15 residues. Written as DNA, the CDR3 is TGTGCCAGCAGCTGGGGGACAGCAAAGAACACTGAAGCTTTCTTT. Its protein is CASSWGTAKNTEAFF.